These 22 T cell receptor beta chains share one sample of origin, sequenced in a study of control samples from healthy donors and cancer patients (dated by TCRdb to the early 2020s). Library prep was done by the immunoSEQ multiplex PCR assay. TCRdb re-hosts the immuneACCESS table, in-frame sequences only. Its copies lack some clones; in the studies checked, an unresolved V gene accounts for under half of them, and the cause for the rest is not known. Here the sample has tens of thousands of clones; about 88% occur a single time. Of the sample, roughly 42% falls within the top ten clones. The sequenced material came from PBMCs. The receptors originated from a man aged 50 to 60 with head and neck cancer.

The table lists this clone with a count of one. This rearrangement joins TRBV2 to TRBJ1-3, with a tentative D call TRBD1 (5 bases). Germline V gene data show CDR1 as SNHLY and CDR2 as FYNNEI. Trimming shortened V by 4 bases and J by 2 bases, and 12 bases separated the two germline ends. The CDR3 is made up of 15 amino acids. The CDR3 loop reads CASSAGMGPGNTIYF. In DNA, the CDR3 is TGTGCCAGCAGTGCTGGGATGGGGCCTGGAAACACCATATATTTT.

The chain is built from TRBV9 and TRBJ2-3; 7 positions match TRBD2. The CDR3 is 15 amino acids. Germline V gene data show CDR1 as SGDLS and CDR2 as YYNGEE. With V trimmed by 4 bases and J by 4 bases, 9 bases remained unmatched. The CDR3 loop is CASSLRGSGADTQYF. CDR3 DNA sequence: TGTGCCAGCAGCCTCCGCGGGAGCGGTGCAGATACGCAGTATTTT.

The V gene is TRBV7-9, the J gene TRBJ2-3; 7 bases are a match to TRBD1. V dropped 3 bases and J dropped 3; count of bases not matched to a gene: 9. The CDR3 length is 16 residues. Looked up from germline, CDR1 is SEHNR and CDR2 is FQNEAQ (reference sequence). The CDR3 loop reads CASSFGNRGLTDTQYF. The CDR3 DNA sequence: TGTGCCAGCAGCTTTGGAAACAGGGGTTTAACAGATACGCAGTATTTT.

V usage is TRBV11-2 and J usage is TRBJ2-5; D not certain. The CDR3 runs 15 residues. Germline CDR1 SGHAT, CDR2 FQNNGV. With 1 base removed from V and 5 bases from J, the gap between germline ends came to 14 bases. CDR3 residues: CASSLAPAVGETQYF. Written as DNA, the CDR3 is TGTGCCAGCAGCTTAGCCCCGGCGGTTGGGGAGACCCAGTACTTC.

The V and J genes are TRBV7-8 and TRBJ2-7; D remains unclear. Per the germline V gene, CDR1 is SGHVS and CDR2 is FQNEAQ. Trimming took off 0 bases at V and 3 bases at J, with 9 bases between the two ends. The length of the CDR3 is 14 residues. The CDR3 here is CASSLASQNYEQYF. The CDR3 nucleotides read TGTGCCAGCAGCTTAGCGTCACAGAACTACGAGCAGTACTTC. The whole variable domain, filled in from reference TRBV7-8 and TRBJ2-7, reads GAGVSQSPRYKVAKRGQDVALRCDPISGHVSLFWYQQALGQGPEFLTYFQNEAQLDKSGLPSDRFFAERPEGSVSTLKIQRTQQEDSAVYLCASSLASQNYEQYFGPGTRLTVT.

V is TRBV28 and J is TRBJ2-1, with D possibly being TRBD1 or TRBD2 (7 bases each). The germline gives CDR1 MDHEN, CDR2 SYDVKM. Trimming stripped 6 bases from V and 10 bases from J, with 16 bases between. This CDR3 spans 13 amino acids. CDR3 protein: CASSEPGGQEQFF. The CDR3 region has the DNA TGTGCCAGCAGCGAACCGGGGGGACAGGAGCAGTTCTTC.

The rearrangement links TRBV5-1 to TRBJ2-5, with 7 bases aligning to TRBD2. The CDR3 sequence is 15 residues long. The V gene's germline CDR1 is SGHRS and CDR2 YFSETQ. V lost 3 bases to trimming and J lost 2 bases; unmatched junction nucleotides: 7. CDR3 sequence (DNA): TGCGCCAGCAGCTACGGACTAGACTCGCAAGAGACCCAGTACTTC. Its protein product is CASSYGLDSQETQYF.

The rearrangement links TRBV5-4 to TRBJ2-3; D is possibly TRBD1 (5 bases). The CDR3 covers 14 residues. Germline assignment: CDR1 SGHNT and CDR2 YYREEE (reference sequence). V lost 3 bases, J lost 0 bases, and 8 bases lay in between. The CDR3 DNA follows: TGTGCCAGCAGCTGGCAGGGAAGCACAGATACGCAGTATTTT. Its translation: CASSWQGSTDTQYF.

The chain recombines TRBV10-1 with TRBJ2-7; 10 bases line up with TRBD2. The CDR3 covers 15 residues. Germline CDR1 and CDR2: WNHNN and SYGVQD (reference sequence). Trimming took 2 bases from V and 0 from J; bases not matched to a gene: 1. CDR3 protein: CASSEGLADSYEQYF. The DNA of the CDR3 is TGCGCCAGCAGTGAGGGACTAGCGGACTCCTACGAGCAGTACTTC.

This rearrangement joins TRBV21-1 to TRBJ1-4; the D segment call TRBD1 is taken from the table without a DNA check. TRBV21-1 is a listed pseudogene. The CDR3 sequence is 16 residues long. CDR3 bases: TGTGCCAGCAGCAAAGGGTTGGCAGGCCCTAATGAAAAACTGTTTTTT. This gives the protein CASSKGLAGPNEKLFF.

This chain uses TRBV15 with TRBJ1-5; TRBD1 might be the D (6 bases). CDR1 and CDR2 from the germline V gene are LNHNV and YYDKDF (reference sequence). V lost 0 bases and J lost 7, with 13 bases in between. This CDR3 is 15 amino acids long. CDR3 sequence: CATSRDLGRGQPQHF. The CDR3 DNA is TGTGCCACCAGCAGAGATCTGGGCAGGGGACAGCCCCAGCATTTT.

The genes are TRBV6-2 or TRBV6-3 and TRBJ2-5; 10 bases align to TRBD2. There are 18 residues in the CDR3. V shed 5 bases and J 1 base; nucleotides not matched to a gene: 13. Germline V CDR1 and CDR2: MNHEY, SVGEGT. CDR3 nucleotides: TGTGCCAGCAGTATAAATGTAAGACTAGCGGGTTCCCAAGAGACCCAGTACTTC. It yields the protein CASSINVRLAGSQETQYF.

Only one count was recorded for this clone. V is TRBV5-6 and J is TRBJ2-5; unclear D gene. Germline values: CDR1 SGHDT, CDR2 YYEEEE. The CDR3 length is 14 residues. V shed 1 base and J shed 5 bases, with 12 bases lying between them. The CDR3 region is CASSLFGYSETQYF. The CDR3 DNA reads as TGTGCCAGCAGCTTGTTTGGGTACTCGGAGACCCAGTACTTC.

The rearrangement uses TRBV5-1 and TRBJ1-1, with unresolved D. V lost 4 bases and J 1 base, leaving 14 bases between the germline ends. Germline V CDR1 and CDR2: SGHRS, YFSETQ. This CDR3 has 15 amino acids. In nucleotides, the CDR3 is TGCGCCAGCAGCCCCCTGAGGGATGGGAACACTGAAGCTTTCTTT. It yields the protein CASSPLRDGNTEAFF.

The chain combines TRBV6-6 with TRBJ2-7, with TRBD2 matching over 14 bases. V was pared by 6 bases and J by 2 bases, with 6 bases of the junction left unmatched. Germline lookup yields CDR1 MNHNY and CDR2 SVGAGI (reference sequence). The CDR3 runs to 16 residues. CDR3 coding DNA: TGTGCCAGCAGACGAGGGACTAGCGGGAGTACCTACGAGCAGTACTTC. This gives the protein CASRRGTSGSTYEQYF.

The chain couples TRBV5-1 to TRBJ2-3; 8 nucleotides line up with TRBD2. With 0 bases clipped from V and 2 bases from J, the junction kept 8 bases outside the gene matches. Germline-derived CDR1 and CDR2 are SGHRS and YFSETQ. The CDR3 loop spans 17 amino acids. CDR3 nucleotide sequence: TGCGCCAGCAGCTTGGGTGGTAGCGGGATGGTCACAGATACGCAGTATTTT. Residues: CASSLGGSGMVTDTQYF.

This chain joins TRBV5-5 and TRBJ1-2, with 8 bases matching TRBD1. With V trimmed by 2 bases and J by 8 bases, 5 bases remained unmatched. There are 13 residues in the CDR3. The germline gives CDR1 SGHKS, CDR2 YYEKEE (reference sequence). The CDR3, as DNA: TGTGCCAGCAGCTTCAACAGGGGGGCAGGCTACACCTTC. It is translated as CASSFNRGAGYTF.

The chain couples TRBV4-1 to TRBJ1-5; D remains unclear. This CDR3 is built from 17 residues. Germline values: CDR1 MGHRA, CDR2 YSYEKL. The V and J ends lost 0 bases and 3 bases respectively, with 15 bases between them. This chain's CDR3 is CASSQDREQFTNQPQHF. CDR3 bases: TGCGCCAGCAGCCAAGATAGGGAACAATTTACCAATCAGCCCCAGCATTTT.

This chain links TRBV9 with TRBJ2-3, with TRBD2 identical over 11 bases. V lost 4 bases and J lost 0; bases outside the gene matches: 7. Germline CDR1 and CDR2: SGDLS and YYNGEE. The CDR3 is 17 amino acids. The CDR3 spells CASSRSLAGGSTDTQYF. The CDR3 bases are TGTGCCAGCAGCCGGAGCCTAGCGGGGGGTAGCACAGATACGCAGTATTTT.

The chain links TRBV2 to TRBJ2-1; 8 bases line up with TRBD1. The J segment lost 6 bases and the V segment lost 4 bases, leaving 5 bases of the junction unmatched. The CDR3 totals 14 residues. The germline V gene encodes CDR1 SNHLY and CDR2 FYNNEI. CDR3 sequence (DNA): TGTGCCAGCAGTGGGGACAGGCTTCGCAATGAGCAGTTCTTC. It translates to CASSGDRLRNEQFF.

About this clone itself: Distinct nucleotide sequences in the sample also encode this CDR3. The chain carries TRBV2 and TRBJ1-5; D might be TRBD1 (6 bases). Between the trimmed V and J ends, which lost 4 bases and 2 bases, there was a span of 6 bases. Germline V gene data show CDR1 as SNHLY and CDR2 as FYNNEI. The CDR3 consists of 13 residues. The CDR3 bases are TGTGCCAGCAGTGGGACAGGCAATCAGCCCCAGCATTTT. The encoded protein is CASSGTGNQPQHF.

In its sample, this clone was seen once. The CDR3 bases are TGTGCCAGTAGTATCTCCCTCGGACAGGGGAGCTCCTACGAGCAGTACTTC. It encodes CASSISLGQGSSYEQYF. The chain couples TRBV19 to TRBJ2-7; TRBD1 agrees at 9 bases. Germline CDR1 and CDR2: LNHDA and SQIVND (reference sequence). The ends lost 3 bases at V and 0 bases at J; junction bases unmatched: 9. The CDR3 loop spans 17 amino acids.